Shown below are 18 T cell receptor beta chains from a single sample sequenced in a study of vaccination and CD4 T cells after COVID-19. Noted treatment: roughly nine-day PBMC culture with coronavirus spike peptide pools or control peptides (ViraFEST assay). The antigens for these receptors are not known. The assay that was used to sequence DNA from cultured CD4+ T cells was the Oncomine TCR Beta short-read assay. MiXCR was run by TCRdb on the PCR reads, yielding one entry per CDR3 protein. The sample has around 20,000 distinct CDR3 sequences; around 47% are singletons. The sequencing used CD4+ T cells from blood, cultured in vitro, collected before SARS-CoV-2 vaccination. The receptor set was obtained from a human donor who had recovered from COVID-19.

J is TRBJ1-2 and V is TRBV23-1, with TRBD1 matching 11 bases. TRBV23-1 is treated as an ORF (open reading frame) with a function not yet certain. The J segment lost 6 bases and the V segment lost 3 bases, leaving 12 bases of the junction unmatched. CDR3 length equals 17 residues. CDR3 sequence: CASSHPGRTGGSDGYTF. The CDR3 DNA reads as TGCGCCAGCAGTCATCCCGGACGGACAGGGGGCTCCGATGGCTACACCTTC.

The genes are TRBV20-1 and TRBJ1-1, with D uncertain. Trimming stripped 3 bases from V and 1 base from J, with 9 bases between. This CDR3 region has 13 residues. Germline CDR1 is DFQATT and CDR2 is SNEGSKA (reference sequence). The CDR3 DNA is TGCAGTGCTAGTGACTTTCCGAACACTGAAGCTTTCTTT. It translates to CSASDFPNTEAFF.

This chain joins TRBV19 and TRBJ1-3, with 8 bases aligning to TRBD1. Germline V lookup: CDR1 LNHDA, CDR2 SQIVND (reference sequence). The CDR3 contains 16 residues. V shed 8 bases, J shed 0 bases, and the junction held 9 bases outside the gene matches. This CDR3 is CASGTGLSRSGNTIYF. CDR3 DNA sequence: TGTGCCAGTGGGACAGGCCTATCGCGCTCTGGAAACACCATATATTTT.

The rearrangement uses TRBV25-1 and TRBJ1-2; D is unclear. Germline V gene data show CDR1 as MGHDK and CDR2 as SYGVNS. V lost 1 base and J lost 8, with 20 bases in between. There are 16 residues in the CDR3. The CDR3 spells CASSESMMPSVWGYTF. The CDR3 DNA follows: TGTGCCAGCAGTGAATCCATGATGCCGAGTGTTTGGGGCTACACCTTC.

The chain employs TRBV7-8 and TRBJ2-1; TRBD2 matches at 10 bases. Germline trimming cut 4 bases from V and 8 bases from J; bases unmatched to any gene: 11. This CDR3 region has 16 residues. Germline V gene lookup returns CDR1 SGHVS and CDR2 FQNEAQ. CDR3 nucleotides: TGTGCCAGCAGCTCTCTTCAGCGGGAGGGTAAACATGAGCAGTTCTTC. Residues: CASSSLQREGKHEQFF.

This clonotype was detected only a few times. The rearrangement joins TRBV29-1 to TRBJ1-2; D call uncertain. Trimming left V 3 bases short and J 7 bases short, with 9 bases between. The CDR3 consists of 11 residues. Germline CDR1 reads SQVTM; CDR2 reads ANQGSEA. The CDR3 DNA is TGCAGCGTTGAGTCTGGATTTGGCTACACCTTC. Amino acids: CSVESGFGYTF.

The CDR3 DNA is TGTGCCAGTAGTCCAAGACGCGGGGCAGGGACCCCTCAGCCCCAGCATTTT. It encodes CASSPRRGAGTPQPQHF. The chain recombines TRBV19 with TRBJ1-5; D possibly corresponds to TRBD1 (5 bases). CDR3 length: 17 residues. V shed 5 bases and J shed 6 bases, with 23 bases lying between them. Germline CDR1 and CDR2: LNHDA and SQIVND (reference sequence).

CDR3 DNA sequence: TGCAGTGCTGCCCGGGACAGGGGTTACACTGAAGCTTTCTTT. Protein: CSAARDRGYTEAFF. The J gene is TRBJ1-1, the V gene TRBV20-1; 10 bases map to TRBD1. The V segment lost 5 bases and the J segment 3 bases; nucleotides outside the gene matches: 6. Per the germline V gene, CDR1 is DFQATT and CDR2 is SNEGSKA (reference sequence). The CDR3 covers 14 residues.

This clonotype was observed a few times. The genes are TRBV6-1 and TRBJ1-2; weak D call: TRBD1 (5 bases). Trimming shortened V by 10 bases and J by 4 bases, and 22 bases separated the two germline ends. CDR1 is MNHNS, CDR2 SASEGT, per germline. This CDR3 region has 15 residues. CDR3 bases: TGTGCCACCTCAGCGACCTCGACAGTTCTCTATGGCTACACCTTC. Its protein is CATSATSTVLYGYTF.

The V call is TRBV6-1, the J call TRBJ1-1; a possible D gene is TRBD1 (6 bases). Germline V CDR1 and CDR2: MNHNS, SASEGT. The V end lost 4 bases, the J end lost 8 bases, and 11 bases lay between the germline ends. CDR3 length equals 12 residues. DNA of the CDR3: TGTGCCAGCAGTGGTCAGGGGACAGAAGCTTTCTTT. Translated, it gives CASSGQGTEAFF.

Concerning this clonotype itself: The junction and the germline gene differ at one end; a read error may be behind it. The chain couples TRBV28 to TRBJ2-7, with D tentatively TRBD1 (5 bases). The CDR3 loop spans 10 amino acids. The germline V gene has CDR1 MDHEN and CDR2 SYDVKM. CDR3 DNA: TGTGCCAGCAGTTTTTTACAGGTCCACTTC. Protein sequence: CASSFLQVHF.

A few counts support this clonotype. The chain uses TRBV7-9 and TRBJ2-7; tentative D call: TRBD1 (5 bases). Trimming removed 5 bases from V and 1 base from J, with 12 bases in between. The germline CDR1 and CDR2 sequences are SEHNR and FQNEAQ (reference sequence). The CDR3 sequence is 14 residues long. The CDR3 bases are TGTGCCAGCAGCCCAGAGACAGCTTCCTACGAGCAGTACTTC. Translation gives CASSPETASYEQYF.

The gene calls are TRBV30 and TRBJ2-1, with D possibly matching TRBD2 (6 bases). Germline CDR1 is GTSNPN and CDR2 is SVGIG (reference sequence). The V end lost 8 bases, the J end lost 2 bases, and 16 bases lay between the germline ends. This CDR3 is built from 14 residues. The CDR3 spells CAASSVPTYNEQFF. The CDR3 DNA is TGTGCCGCTTCTAGCGTACCCACCTACAATGAGCAGTTCTTC. Complete variable domain (other parts from reference TRBV30 and TRBJ2-1): SQTIHQWPATLVQPVGSPLSLECTVEGTSNPNLYWYRQAAGRGLQLLFYSVGIGQISSEVPQNLSASRPQDRQFILSSKKLLLSDSGFYLCAASSVPTYNEQFFGPGTRLTVL.

The CDR3 spells CASSPPGTSAEQFF. CDR3 nucleotide sequence: TGTGCCAGCAGCCCGCCCGGGACTAGCGCTGAGCAGTTCTTC. V is TRBV11-3 and J is TRBJ2-1, with TRBD2 matching 10 bases. Trimming cost V 5 bases and J 9 bases; bases outside gene matches: 7. Germline V CDR1 and CDR2: SGHNT, YENEEA. The CDR3 extends over 14 amino acids.

The chain uses TRBV6-2 or TRBV6-3 and TRBJ1-2; D unclear. CDR1 is MNHEY and CDR2 is SVGEGT in the germline V gene. V lost 0 bases to trimming and J lost 4 bases, with 6 bases between them. The CDR3 has 13 amino acids. This CDR3 is CASSYSTRYGYTF. The CDR3 bases are TGTGCCAGCAGTTACTCGACCCGCTATGGCTACACCTTC.

The chain employs TRBV9 and TRBJ2-5; D tentatively reads TRBD1 or TRBD2 (5 bases each). Germline V gives CDR1 SGDLS, CDR2 YYNGEE. The CDR3 loop spans 15 amino acids. V lost 2 bases and J 0 bases, leaving 11 bases between the germline ends. The CDR3 here is CASSVTGTYQETQYF. The CDR3 DNA reads as TGTGCCAGCAGCGTTACCGGGACCTACCAAGAGACCCAGTACTTC.

This clonotype was observed a single time. The chain carries TRBV12-3 or TRBV12-4 and TRBJ1-4; the match to TRBD1 covers 11 bases. This CDR3 comprises 15 residues. After removal of 6 bases from V and 8 bases from J, the junction contained 8 bases not matched to a gene. The CDR3: CASSSGTGGGEKLFF. The CDR3 nucleotides are TGTGCCAGCAGCTCCGGGACAGGGGGAGGGGAAAAACTGTTTTTT.

The gene calls are TRBV2 and TRBJ2-1; D tentatively fits TRBD1 or TRBD2 (5 bases each). V lost 6 bases to trimming and J lost 5 bases, with 14 bases between them. This CDR3 has 14 residues. Germline V CDR1 and CDR2: SNHLY, FYNNEI. The CDR3 region is CASRPGTQNNEQFF. The CDR3 nucleotides read TGTGCCAGCAGACCAGGGACCCAGAACAATGAGCAGTTCTTC.